The 25 T cell receptor beta chains listed next were all sequenced from one sample in a study of T-cell memory formation after mild COVID-19. TCRdb re-called the 5' RACE reads with MiXCR, one entry per CDR3 protein. The sample lists hundreds of thousands of distinct CDR3 sequences, roughly 17% seen once, with more than 10% in the top ten. Sequencing was performed on PBMCs or a T cell subset sorted from them (not recorded which). Receptors were obtained from an adult woman who had mild COVID-19 (a few samples of this study predate the infection). Cell type and time point are not known.

This clonotype was counted only a few times. The chain recombines TRBV12-3 or TRBV12-4 with TRBJ2-7; tentative D call: TRBD2 (5 bases). The V and J ends lost 5 bases and 9 bases respectively, with 17 bases between them. CDR3 length equals 13 residues. The CDR3 protein is CASSEDSPRAQYF. The CDR3 nucleotides are TGTGCCAGCAGTGAGGACTCCCCTAGGGCGCAGTACTTC.

V usage is TRBV6-2 or TRBV6-3 and J usage is TRBJ1-2; D gene ambiguous. Germline V CDR1 and CDR2: MNHEY, SVGEGT. The CDR3 has 13 amino acids. V lost 7 bases and J 2 bases, leaving 11 bases between the germline ends. The CDR3, as DNA: TGTGCCAGCAAGGGCCGCAGCAACTATGGCTACACCTTC. Protein product: CASKGRSNYGYTF.

This clonotype was recorded a few times. The chain has TRBV4-2 and TRBJ2-7; TRBD1 matches 9 bases. V dropped 0 bases and J dropped 8; count of bases not matched to a gene: 11. Germline CDR1 reads LGHNA; CDR2 reads YNFKEQ. The length of the CDR3 is 16 residues. CDR3 residues: CASSQEPGTGLKKQYF. In DNA form, the CDR3 reads TGTGCCAGCAGCCAAGAGCCCGGGACAGGGTTAAAGAAGCAGTACTTC.

The chain employs TRBV5-1 and TRBJ2-5, with 14 bases lining up with TRBD2. The CDR3 is made up of 18 amino acids. Germline V lookup: CDR1 SGHRS, CDR2 YFSETQ. V shed 3 bases and J 5 bases; nucleotides not matched to a gene: 12. This chain's CDR3 is CASSWTSGGSLLMETQYF. The CDR3 coding sequence is TGCGCCAGCAGCTGGACTAGCGGGGGGTCGCTTTTGATGGAGACCCAGTACTTC. The full variable domain, rest sourced from reference TRBV5-1 and TRBJ2-5, is KAGVTQTPRYLIKTRGQQVTLSCSPISGHRSVSWYQQTPGQGLQFLFEYFSETQRNKGNFPGRFSGRQFSNSRSEMNVSTLELGDSALYLCASSWTSGGSLLMETQYFGPGTRLLVL.

This clonotype appeared many times. The rearrangement links TRBV5-6 to TRBJ2-1, with 10 bases fitting TRBD1. Germline V gives CDR1 SGHDT, CDR2 YYEEEE. This CDR3 has 15 amino acids. The junction had 6 bases not matched to a gene; V was cut back by 2 bases and J by 7 bases. The CDR3 here is CASSLKGQGENEQFF. For the CDR3, the DNA is TGTGCCAGCAGCTTAAAAGGACAGGGGGAGAATGAGCAGTTCTTC.

This clonotype was detected a few times. This sequence joins TRBV4-1 and TRBJ2-3, with D maybe TRBD1 (6 bases). With 4 bases removed from V and 7 bases from J, the gap between germline ends came to 15 bases. Germline V lookup: CDR1 MGHRA, CDR2 YSYEKL. The CDR3 has 14 residues. Written as DNA, the CDR3 is TGCGCCAGCAGCCGCCTACAGGGTTCGCATACGCAGTATTTT. Its translation: CASSRLQGSHTQYF.

In its sample, this clonotype was seen a few times. The chain uses TRBV24-1 and TRBJ1-1; D is unclear. CDR3 length: 10 residues. V was trimmed by 3 bases and J by 11 bases, leaving 6 bases between them. CDR1 is KGHDR, CDR2 SFDVKD, per germline. The CDR3 sequence is CATSDIYAFF. The CDR3 DNA sequence: TGTGCCACCAGTGATATCTATGCTTTCTTT.

This chain joins TRBV10-3 and TRBJ1-5; 7 bases match TRBD1. The V gene's germline CDR1 is ENHRY and CDR2 SYGVKD. This CDR3 has 16 amino acids. The V gene end was trimmed by 2 bases and the J gene end by 2 bases; junction bases not matched to a gene: 6. Here the CDR3 reads CAISELGRGGNQPQHF. In nucleotides, the CDR3 is TGTGCCATCAGTGAGCTGGGCAGGGGGGGCAATCAGCCCCAGCATTTT.

The rearrangement links TRBV12-3 or TRBV12-4 to TRBJ1-2, with D unresolved. This CDR3 has 13 amino acids. V lost 5 bases, J lost 6 bases, and 13 bases lay in between. The chain's CDR3 is CASSPRERDGYTF. CDR3 bases: TGTGCCAGCAGTCCACGGGAGAGGGATGGCTACACCTTC.

This clonotype was counted between two and nine times. The chain joins TRBV4-2 to TRBJ1-2; 9 bases line up with TRBD1. V gave up 1 base and J gave up 8 bases; unmatched junction bases: 8. CDR3 length equals 15 residues. Germline V gene sequence: CDR1 LGHNA, CDR2 YNFKEQ. CDR3 residues: CASSQGDGTGFGYTF. DNA of the CDR3: TGTGCCAGCAGCCAAGGGGATGGGACAGGGTTCGGCTACACCTTC.

In this sample, this clonotype turned up a few times. This chain uses TRBV5-4 with TRBJ2-6; the D gene is possibly TRBD2 (7 bases). Trimming pared 3 bases from V and 1 base from J, leaving 23 bases between. This CDR3 region has 20 residues. Germline lookup yields CDR1 SGHNT and CDR2 YYREEE (reference sequence). The CDR3 nucleotides read TGTGCCAGCAGCTGGGGGGGCAGGGCCCTTACCGGTTCTGGGGCCAACGTCCTGACTTTC. Translated: CASSWGGRALTGSGANVLTF.

The V call is TRBV7-2, the J call TRBJ1-2; possible D gene TRBD1, 5 bases. The CDR3 covers 16 residues. Germline V gene data show CDR1 as SGHTA and CDR2 as FQGNSA. Trimming cost V 5 bases and J 0 bases, with 16 bases left between them. CDR3 sequence reads: CASSIRGGISNYGYTF. DNA for the CDR3: TGTGCCAGCAGCATCCGGGGCGGGATCTCTAACTATGGCTACACCTTC.

The rearrangement links TRBV7-9 to TRBJ2-7; 10 bases line up with TRBD2. CDR3 size: 16 residues. Germline trimming cut 5 bases from V and 3 bases from J; bases unmatched to any gene: 10. CDR1 and CDR2 (germline): SEHNR, FQNEAQ (reference sequence). Here the CDR3 reads CASSLTSGLASYEQYF. The CDR3 DNA is TGTGCCAGCAGCCTGACTAGCGGGTTGGCGAGCTACGAGCAGTACTTC.

This clonotype was observed a handful of times. This chain uses TRBV7-9 with TRBJ2-2; D gene uncertain. The CDR3 extends over 15 amino acids. The germline gives CDR1 SEHNR, CDR2 FQNEAQ (reference sequence). Trimming removed 5 bases from V and 3 bases from J, with 13 bases in between. CDR3 in DNA: TGTGCCAGCAGCCCCGGGTCCAGATACACCGGGGAGCTGTTTTTT. Its translation: CASSPGSRYTGELFF.

V gene TRBV12-3 or TRBV12-4 combines with J gene TRBJ2-7, with 7 bases matching TRBD2. V gave up 3 bases and J gave up 3 bases; unmatched junction bases: 5. The CDR3 sequence is 14 residues long. This chain's CDR3 is CASSLGGARYEQYF. The CDR3 DNA sequence: TGTGCCAGCAGTTTGGGAGGGGCCCGCTACGAGCAGTACTTC.

V is TRBV24-1 and J is TRBJ2-1; 9 bases match TRBD1. V gave up 6 bases and J gave up 6 bases; unmatched junction bases: 8. The CDR3 runs to 15 residues. The germline V gene has CDR1 KGHDR and CDR2 SFDVKD. The CDR3 protein is CATSPRDRVRNEQFF. The CDR3 nucleotides read TGTGCCACCAGTCCCCGGGACAGGGTCCGCAATGAGCAGTTCTTC.

This clonotype showed up just a few times. J is TRBJ2-7 and V is TRBV7-8; 12 nucleotides align to TRBD1. Germline V gene lookup returns CDR1 SGHVS and CDR2 FQNEAQ. This CDR3 is built from 17 residues. Trimming removed 7 bases from V and 5 bases from J; junction bases left unmatched: 15. The CDR3 sequence: CASTPQSGTGGLDEQYF. The CDR3, as DNA: TGTGCCAGCACCCCCCAGTCCGGGACAGGGGGCTTAGACGAGCAGTACTTC.

The chain has TRBV5-1 and TRBJ2-2, with D perhaps TRBD1 (6 bases). Germline CDR1 is SGHRS and CDR2 is YFSETQ. This CDR3 region has 15 residues. V lost 3 bases to trimming and J lost 3 bases, with 12 bases between them. Here the CDR3 reads CASSWMDRDTGELFF. In DNA form, the CDR3 reads TGCGCCAGCAGCTGGATGGACAGAGACACCGGGGAGCTGTTTTTT.

A few counts support this clonotype. V is TRBV20-1 and J is TRBJ1-1; 8 positions agree with TRBD1. The junction had 7 bases not matched to a gene; V was cut back by 6 bases and J by 4 bases. Germline CDR1 is DFQATT and CDR2 is SNEGSKA (reference sequence). CDR3 length equals 13 residues. The CDR3 DNA follows: TGCAGTGCCAGCGGACAGGGCGGCACTGAAGCTTTCTTT. Its translation is CSASGQGGTEAFF.

J is TRBJ2-7 and V is TRBV18; D might be TRBD1 or TRBD2, each matching 5 bases. V shed 3 bases and J shed 5 bases, with 11 bases lying between them. This CDR3 region has 13 residues. Germline V gene lookup returns CDR1 KGHSH and CDR2 LQKENI. Written as DNA, the CDR3 is TGTGCCAGCTCACCGGACGGGGCCAACGAGCAGTACTTC. Translation: CASSPDGANEQYF.

This chain connects TRBV15 to TRBJ2-6; D gene uncertain. Germline values: CDR1 LNHNV, CDR2 YYDKDF (reference sequence). With 6 bases removed from V and 0 bases from J, the gap between germline ends came to 12 bases. The CDR3 is 16 residues long. The CDR3 sequence: CATSSPPHSGANVLTF. The CDR3 DNA follows: TGTGCCACCAGTTCCCCCCCCCACTCTGGGGCCAACGTCCTGACTTTC.

J is TRBJ2-6 and V is TRBV6-1; D unresolved. The CDR3 covers 18 residues. Germline-derived CDR1 and CDR2 are MNHNS and SASEGT. V was cut by 2 bases and J by 4 bases, with 18 bases left in between. CDR3 protein: CASSEYRPHLQGANVLTF. As DNA, the CDR3 is TGTGCCAGCAGTGAATATCGACCTCACCTTCAAGGGGCCAACGTCCTGACTTTC.

In this sample, this clonotype turned up a few times. The J gene is TRBJ2-3, the V gene TRBV12-3 or TRBV12-4; TRBD2 matches 7 bases. Unmatched junction bases numbered 7, after V lost 6 bases and J lost 7 bases. This CDR3 has 13 amino acids. The CDR3 loop reads CASRGLVGYTQYF. The CDR3 DNA follows: TGTGCCAGCAGAGGACTAGTCGGTTATACGCAGTATTTT.

The chain combines TRBV5-4 with TRBJ2-7; D is perhaps TRBD1 or TRBD2 (5 bases each). V shed 2 bases and J shed 3 bases, with 12 bases lying between them. The CDR3 contains 14 residues. Germline-derived CDR1 and CDR2 are SGHNT and YYREEE (reference sequence). CDR3 in DNA: TGTGCCAGCAGCTTCGGGGCGGCCTACTACGAGCAGTACTTC. Its protein product is CASSFGAAYYEQYF. The whole variable domain, filled in from reference TRBV5-4 and TRBJ2-7, reads ETGVTQSPTHLIKTRGQQVTLRCSSQSGHNTVSWYQQALGQGPQFIFQYYREEENGRGNFPPRFSGLQFPNYSSELNVNALELDDSALYLCASSFGAAYYEQYFGPGTRLTVT.

The V call is TRBV6-5, the J call TRBJ2-7; no clear D gene. CDR3 length equals 18 residues. With 2 bases removed from V and 0 bases from J, the gap between germline ends came to 20 bases. Germline V CDR1 and CDR2: MNHEY, SVGAGI. CDR3 region: CASSYGDPVTASSYEQYF. The CDR3 DNA is TGTGCCAGCAGTTACGGCGACCCCGTAACAGCGAGCTCCTACGAGCAGTACTTC.